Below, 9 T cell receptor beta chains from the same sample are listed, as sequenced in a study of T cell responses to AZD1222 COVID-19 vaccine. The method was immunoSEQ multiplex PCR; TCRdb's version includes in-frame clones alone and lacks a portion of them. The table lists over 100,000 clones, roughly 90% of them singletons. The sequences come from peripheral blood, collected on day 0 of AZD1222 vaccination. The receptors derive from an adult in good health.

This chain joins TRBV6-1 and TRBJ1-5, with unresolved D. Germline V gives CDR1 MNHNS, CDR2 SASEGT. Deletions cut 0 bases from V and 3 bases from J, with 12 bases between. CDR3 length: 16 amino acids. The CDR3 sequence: CASSEAGGWVNQPQHF. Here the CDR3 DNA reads TGTGCCAGCAGTGAAGCGGGAGGGTGGGTCAATCAGCCCCAGCATTTT.

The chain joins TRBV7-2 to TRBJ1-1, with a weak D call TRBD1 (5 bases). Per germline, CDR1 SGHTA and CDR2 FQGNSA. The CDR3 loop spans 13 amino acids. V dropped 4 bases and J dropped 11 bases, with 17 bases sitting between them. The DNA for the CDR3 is TGTGCCAGCAGCTCCCCCTGGCGGGGGGGGGCTTTCTTT. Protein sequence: CASSSPWRGGAFF.

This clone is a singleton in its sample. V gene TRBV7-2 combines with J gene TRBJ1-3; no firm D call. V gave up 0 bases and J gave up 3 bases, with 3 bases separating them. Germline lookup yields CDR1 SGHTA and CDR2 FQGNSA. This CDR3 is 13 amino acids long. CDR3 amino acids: CASSLAGGNTIYF. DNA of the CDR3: TGTGCCAGCAGCTTAGCTGGTGGAAACACCATATATTTT.

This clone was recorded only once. Here the CDR3 reads CASSASGTGNNEQFF. In nucleotides, the CDR3 is TGTGCCAGCAGTGCCTCCGGGACTGGTAACAATGAGCAGTTCTTC. The chain couples TRBV25-1 to TRBJ2-1; maybe TRBD2 (6 bases). The CDR3 sequence is 15 residues long. The V end lost 4 bases, the J end lost 5 bases, and 15 bases lay between the germline ends. Per germline, CDR1 MGHDK and CDR2 SYGVNS.

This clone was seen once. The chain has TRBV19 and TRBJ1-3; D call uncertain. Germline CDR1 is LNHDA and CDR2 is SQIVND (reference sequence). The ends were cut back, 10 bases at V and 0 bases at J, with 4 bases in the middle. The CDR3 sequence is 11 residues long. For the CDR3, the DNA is TGTGCCACAGGCTCTGGAAACACCATATATTTT. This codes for CATGSGNTIYF.

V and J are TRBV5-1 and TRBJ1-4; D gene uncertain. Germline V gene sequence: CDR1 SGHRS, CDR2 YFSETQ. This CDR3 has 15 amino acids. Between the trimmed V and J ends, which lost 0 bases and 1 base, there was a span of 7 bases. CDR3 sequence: CASSLGALTNEKLFF. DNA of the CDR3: TGCGCCAGCAGCTTGGGGGCCCTAACTAATGAAAAACTGTTTTTT.

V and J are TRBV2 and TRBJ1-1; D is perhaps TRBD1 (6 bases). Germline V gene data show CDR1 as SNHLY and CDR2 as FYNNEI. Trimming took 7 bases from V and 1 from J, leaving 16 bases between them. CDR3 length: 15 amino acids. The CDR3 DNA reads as TGTGCCAGCAAAGACAGGTTTTTTGGGAACACTGAAGCTTTCTTT. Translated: CASKDRFFGNTEAFF. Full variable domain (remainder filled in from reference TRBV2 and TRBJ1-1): EPEVTQTPSHQVTQMGQEVILRCVPISNHLYFYWYRQILGQKVEFLVSFYNNEISEKSEIFDDQFSVERPDGSNFTLKIRSTKLEDSAMYFCASKDRFFGNTEAFFGQGTRLTVV.

The CDR3: CASSQDPRNTIYF. The CDR3 bases are TGCGCCAGCAGCCAAGATCCACGAAACACCATATATTTT. The V gene is TRBV4-3, the J gene TRBJ1-3; no reliable D call. Germline loops: CDR1 LGHNA, CDR2 YSLEER. The CDR3 is 13 amino acids. V was trimmed by 0 bases and J by 5 bases, leaving 5 bases between them.

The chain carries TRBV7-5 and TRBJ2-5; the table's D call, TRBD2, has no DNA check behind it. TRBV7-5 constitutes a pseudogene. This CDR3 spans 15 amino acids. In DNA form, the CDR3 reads TGTGCCAGAAGCTTCTGGACTAGCGGAAAAGAGACCCAGTACTTC. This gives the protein CARSFWTSGKETQYF.